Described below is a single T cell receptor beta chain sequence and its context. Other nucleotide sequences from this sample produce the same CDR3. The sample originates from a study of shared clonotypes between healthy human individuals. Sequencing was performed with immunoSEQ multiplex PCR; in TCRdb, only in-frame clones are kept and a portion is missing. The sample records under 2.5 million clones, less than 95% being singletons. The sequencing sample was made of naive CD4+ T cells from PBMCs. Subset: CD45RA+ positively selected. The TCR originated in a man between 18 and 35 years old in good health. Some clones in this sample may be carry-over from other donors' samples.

CDR3 loop: CASSLGQTNTEAFF. DNA for the CDR3: TGTGCCAGCAGCCTGGGACAAACGAACACTGAAGCTTTCTTT. V usage is TRBV5-5 and J usage is TRBJ1-1; tentative D call: TRBD1 (6 bases). The CDR3 length is 14 residues. Looked up from germline, CDR1 is SGHKS and CDR2 is YYEKEE (reference sequence). Between the trimmed V and J ends, which lost 4 bases and 1 base, there was a span of 11 bases.